A single sample is the source of the 3 T cell receptor beta chains below, sequenced in a study of cytomegalovirus exposure and HLA in healthy donors. Profiling relied on immunoSEQ multiplex PCR, and the TCRdb table lists in-frame clones only, not all of them. The top ten clones hold 1% to 1.2% of a sample with roughly 50,000 clones, under 95% of them seen once. The specimen sequenced was PBMCs. Receptor source: a man aged 18 to 29 in good health and CMV-seronegative.

The rearrangement links TRBV6-1 to TRBJ2-5; 7 bases are shared with TRBD1. V shed 4 bases, J shed 2 bases, and the junction held 7 bases outside the gene matches. This CDR3 is 15 amino acids long. Germline V lookup: CDR1 MNHNS, CDR2 SASEGT. For the CDR3, the DNA is TGTGCCAGCAGTGGACAGGGAACGCGACAAGAGACCCAGTACTTC. It encodes CASSGQGTRQETQYF.

This chain links TRBV19 with TRBJ1-5; D gene unclear. The V end lost 5 bases, the J end lost 0 bases, and 17 bases lay between the germline ends. Germline-derived CDR1 and CDR2 are LNHDA and SQIVND (reference sequence). This CDR3 comprises 17 residues. CDR3 sequence reads: CASSRFGVGVSNQPQHF. CDR3 DNA sequence: TGTGCCAGTAGTCGTTTTGGCGTCGGGGTTAGCAATCAGCCCCAGCATTTT.

The V call is TRBV29-1, the J call TRBJ2-7; 7 bases agree with TRBD1. This CDR3 spans 14 amino acids. The V gene end was trimmed by 4 bases and the J gene end by 7 bases; junction bases not matched to a gene: 13. CDR1 and CDR2 (germline): SQVTM, ANQGSEA. CDR3 bases: TGCAGCGTTGTGGTCGCAGGGGGTTTGGGGGAGCAGTACTTC. Its translation: CSVVVAGGLGEQYF.